This T cell receptor (beta chain) was documented in a study of cytomegalovirus exposure and HLA in healthy donors. Germline values: CDR1 MNHEY, CDR2 SVGAGI. CDR3 length equals 11 residues. Trimming removed 9 bases at V and 7 bases at J, with 10 bases between. The PCR ran on 60 Vbeta and 13 Jbeta primers. Data came from immunoSEQ multiplex PCR; TCRdb stores just in-frame clones and leaves some out. The data contain a few hundred thousand clones, nearly 95% of them singletons. The sequence derives from a girl aged 2-10 years in good health and CMV-seronegative. The chain has TRBV6-5 and TRBJ2-1; tentatively, D is TRBD2 (5 bases). The specimen sequenced was PBMCs. In DNA, the CDR3 is TGTGCCAGTGTCAGAGGGAATGAGCAGTTCTTC. This gives the protein CASVRGNEQFF.